This TCR beta chain appears in the sequencing data of a study of Graves' ophthalmopathy and Graves' hyperthyroidism. V lost 8 bases to trimming and J lost 4 bases, with 17 bases between them. CDR3 length equals 14 residues. The germline V gene has CDR1 ENHRY and CDR2 SYGVKD. Beta-chain TCR CDR3 regions were amplified from RNA transcripts. Second-round multiplex PCR came after a first-round RT-PCR that employed HTBI primers. MiXCR, run by TCRdb on the multiplex PCR reads, gives a single entry per CDR3 protein. Of hundreds of thousands of distinct CDR3 sequences listed, under 50% were seen once; the top ten hold 3% to 4%. Turning to this clonotype: One base away lies a much larger clone, so this may be a sequencing read error.

This clonotype was obtained from an adult man with Graves' ophthalmopathy. The source material was peripheral blood. The chain joins TRBV10-3 to TRBJ1-2; perhaps TRBD1 as D (5 bases). The DNA for the CDR3 is TGTGCCATCTGGGACGGGGTGAACCCCTATGGCTACACCTTC. Translation gives CAIWDGVNPYGYTF.